The clone carrying this T cell receptor beta chain was seen a few times. Its target is not known. One entry per CDR3 protein, called by TCRdb with MiXCR from the RT-PCR reads. The sample holds 750,000 to 850,000 distinct CDR3 sequences; roughly 20% are singletons and the top ten take about a tenth. The record originates from a study of response to subunit inactivated influenza vaccine. Overall study results and limits: After each seasonal influenza vaccination, few new T cells are recruited, the authors suggested.

V shed 4 bases and J shed 7 bases, with 16 bases lying between them. This CDR3 has 14 residues. Germline V gene lookup returns CDR1 KGHSH and CDR2 LQKENI. Here the sequenced sample was PBMCs from blood, taken 4 to 6 days after vaccination. This sequence was found in a man aged 50 to 60 who received an inactivated influenza vaccine. The chain is built from TRBV18 and TRBJ1-1, with D maybe TRBD1 (6 bases). The CDR3 here is CASSLLRGEGEAFF. CDR3 sequence (DNA): TGTGCCAGCTCACTCCTGAGGGGGGAGGGTGAAGCTTTCTTT.